The rows below give T cell receptor beta chains drawn from one sample of a study of shared clonotypes between healthy human individuals. Using immunoSEQ multiplex PCR, the repertoire was profiled, and TCRdb retains in-frame clones only, with some absent. This sample has about 470,000 clones; about four fifths occur once, and the top ten carry less than 15%. Sequenced sample: PBMCs. The receptors were gathered from a woman aged 35 to 49 in good health. Some clones in this sample may be carry-over from other donors' samples. Each CDR3 is given with its conserved first and last residue. Each record gives: D gene, J gene, V gene, clone size, CDR3 protein, CDR3 DNA. The D gene is left open where the match is weak. Some rows mark clone size as missing; the rest say once, few, many or name a class of expanded clone.

TRBD1 TRBJ2-1 TRBV7-2 NA CASSLAGTASYNEQFF TGTGCCAGCAGCTTAGCCGGGACAGCCTCATACAATGAGCAGTTCTTC
NA TRBJ2-2 TRBV28 NA CASSFGGADTGELFF TGTGCCAGCAGTTTCGGTGGGGCAGACACCGGGGAGCTGTTTTTT
TRBD2 TRBJ2-7 TRBV27 NA CASSLPGLAGPYEQYF TGTGCCAGCAGTTTACCCGGACTAGCGGGACCCTACGAGCAGTACTTC
TRBD2 TRBJ2-1 TRBV27 NA CASSKTSGTYNEQFF TGTGCCAGCAGTAAGACTAGCGGAACCTACAATGAGCAGTTCTTC
NA TRBJ1-1 TRBV5-5 NA CASSLNGQLNTEAFF TGTGCCAGCAGCTTGAACGGACAGTTGAACACTGAAGCTTTCTTT
NA TRBJ2-3 TRBV2 NA CASSPGASGTDTQYF TGTGCCAGCAGTCCCGGGGCTAGCGGCACAGATACGCAGTATTTT
TRBD1 TRBJ1-5 TRBV5-5 NA CASSLGWDSLQPQHF TGTGCCAGCAGCTTGGGTTGGGACAGCCTTCAGCCCCAGCATTTT
NA TRBJ1-2 TRBV7-9 NA CASSSLNLPYGYTF TGTGCCAGCAGCTCCCTAAACCTCCCTTATGGCTACACCTTC
NA TRBJ1-1 TRBV7-2 once CASSPGPLGTEAFF TGTGCCAGCAGCCCGGGCCCCTTGGGCACTGAAGCTTTCTTT
TRBD1 TRBJ2-3 TRBV10-3 NA CAINGQGADTQYF TGTGCCATCAACGGACAGGGGGCAGATACGCAGTATTTT
NA TRBJ1-3 TRBV19 NA CAATGAGRHGNTIYF TGTGCCGCAACCGGGGCCGGAAGGCATGGAAACACCATATATTTT
NA TRBJ2-6 TRBV5-6 NA CASSVSGANVLTF TGTGCCAGCAGCGTCTCTGGGGCCAACGTCCTGACTTTC
TRBD1 TRBJ2-5 TRBV10-3 NA CAISGQGREQYF TGTGCCATCAGTGGACAGGGTAGGGAGCAGTACTTC
NA TRBJ1-2 TRBV19 once CASSLGQIYGYTF TGTGCCAGTAGTCTAGGACAGATCTATGGCTACACCTTC
TRBD2 TRBJ2-1 TRBV11-2 few CASSCERTSGRGWNEQFF TGTGCCAGCAGCTGCGAGCGGACTAGCGGGAGGGGGTGGAATGAGCAGTTCTTC
TRBD1 TRBJ2-1 TRBV29-1 NA CSVAVGQGLGEQFF TGCAGCGTTGCAGTGGGACAGGGCTTGGGCGAGCAGTTCTTC
TRBD1 TRBJ2-7 TRBV2 NA CASRRTGNEQYF TGTGCCAGCAGACGGACAGGGAACGAGCAGTACTTC
NA TRBJ1-1 TRBV28 many CASSETGGVQAFF TGTGCCAGCAGTGAGACAGGAGGGGTTCAAGCTTTCTTT
TRBD1 TRBJ2-5 TRBV4-1 many CASSQTGSKETQYF TGCGCCAGCAGCCAGACAGGGTCCAAAGAGACCCAGTACTTC
NA TRBJ1-5 TRBV5-1 NA CASSLEGSQPQHF TGCGCCAGCAGCTTGGAGGGTAGTCAGCCCCAGCATTTT
TRBD1 TRBJ1-5 TRBV28 NA CASSHLTGGNQPQHF TGTGCCAGCAGTCACCTTACAGGGGGTAATCAGCCCCAGCATTTT
TRBD1 TRBJ2-2 TRBV5-1 once CASSQKTGGPGELFF TGCGCCAGCAGCCAAAAGACAGGGGGCCCCGGGGAGCTGTTTTTT